This is a list of T cell receptor beta chains from one sample in a study of cytomegalovirus exposure and HLA in healthy donors. The protocol was immunoSEQ multiplex PCR, while the TCRdb copy is restricted to in-frame clones and leaves out a portion. Among around 130,000 clones listed, about 90% were seen once. Material: PBMCs. The receptors stem from a man in his thirties or forties in good health and CMV-seronegative. Each CDR3 is given with its conserved first and last residue. Fields, in order: clone size, V gene, D gene, J gene, CDR3 DNA, CDR3 protein. A D gene is named only where the DNA matches it firmly. Not all rows give a size; the values are once, few, many and, for expanded clones, a class.

abundance: -
v_gene: TRBV11-2
d_gene: TRBD1
j_gene: TRBJ2-7
CDR3nt: TGTGCCAGCAGCACCAGGGACAGTGGGTTCCACTACGAGCAGTACTTC
CDR3aa: CASSTRDSGFHYEQYF

abundance: -
v_gene: TRBV6-5
d_gene: -
j_gene: TRBJ2-1
CDR3nt: TGTGCCAGCAGTAGATCAGGCGATGAGCAGTTCTTC
CDR3aa: CASSRSGDEQFF

abundance: once
v_gene: TRBV7-2
d_gene: -
j_gene: TRBJ2-2
CDR3nt: TGTGCCAGCAGCTTAGCCGGGAACACCGGGGAGCTGTTTTTT
CDR3aa: CASSLAGNTGELFF

abundance: -
v_gene: TRBV11-2
d_gene: TRBD1
j_gene: TRBJ1-5
CDR3nt: TGTGCCAGCAGCCCAACAGGGGCCAATCAGCCCCAGCATTTT
CDR3aa: CASSPTGANQPQHF

abundance: -
v_gene: TRBV5-1
d_gene: -
j_gene: TRBJ1-1
CDR3nt: TGCGCCAGCAGCTTGGGCAGTGGCACTGAAGCTTTCTTT
CDR3aa: CASSLGSGTEAFF

abundance: -
v_gene: TRBV4-3
d_gene: -
j_gene: TRBJ2-5
CDR3nt: TGCGCCAGCAGCACCAGGGGCCAAGAGACCCAGTACTTC
CDR3aa: CASSTRGQETQYF

abundance: once
v_gene: TRBV18
d_gene: TRBD1
j_gene: TRBJ1-4
CDR3nt: TGTGCCAGCTCTCCGGACAGGGGGAATGAAAAACTGTTTTTT
CDR3aa: CASSPDRGNEKLFF

abundance: few
v_gene: TRBV10-3
d_gene: TRBD1
j_gene: TRBJ2-7
CDR3nt: TGTGCCATCAGTGAGGGGGGACAGGGTTCCTACGAGCAGTACTTC
CDR3aa: CAISEGGQGSYEQYF

abundance: once
v_gene: TRBV4-1
d_gene: TRBD1
j_gene: TRBJ1-2
CDR3nt: TGCGCCAGCAGCCGAACCGGGACAGGGGTGAACTATGGCTACACCTTC
CDR3aa: CASSRTGTGVNYGYTF

abundance: -
v_gene: TRBV9
d_gene: -
j_gene: TRBJ2-5
CDR3nt: TGTGCCAGCAGCGCCTACCGGGACACCCGGGCCCAGTACTTC
CDR3aa: CASSAYRDTRAQYF

abundance: -
v_gene: TRBV20-1
d_gene: -
j_gene: TRBJ2-3
CDR3nt: TGCAGTGCTAGTCTGTCAGATACGCAGTATTTT
CDR3aa: CSASLSDTQYF

abundance: -
v_gene: TRBV13
d_gene: -
j_gene: TRBJ2-7
CDR3nt: TGTGCCAGCAGCTCTCAGGGATACGAGCAGTACTTC
CDR3aa: CASSSQGYEQYF

abundance: -
v_gene: TRBV28
d_gene: -
j_gene: TRBJ2-3
CDR3nt: TGTGCCAGCAGTCCGGCGGGACTTCCTACGGCAGATACGCAGTATTTT
CDR3aa: CASSPAGLPTADTQYF

abundance: -
v_gene: TRBV5-1
d_gene: -
j_gene: TRBJ2-5
CDR3nt: TGCGCCAGCAGCTTGGCCTTCGACAGGGGAGGGCTGGAGACCCAGTACTTC
CDR3aa: CASSLAFDRGGLETQYF

abundance: -
v_gene: TRBV5-1
d_gene: -
j_gene: TRBJ2-1
CDR3nt: TGCGCCAGCAGCTTGGGACATAACAATGAGCAGTTCTTC
CDR3aa: CASSLGHNNEQFF

abundance: -
v_gene: TRBV5-5
d_gene: -
j_gene: TRBJ1-2
CDR3nt: TGTGCCAGCAGCCTCCAGGGGAGCTATGGCTACACCTTC
CDR3aa: CASSLQGSYGYTF

abundance: -
v_gene: TRBV5-1
d_gene: TRBD1
j_gene: TRBJ2-3
CDR3nt: TGCGCCAGCAGCCTACCGAGGACAGGGGCGACAGATACGCAGTATTTT
CDR3aa: CASSLPRTGATDTQYF

abundance: -
v_gene: TRBV7-3
d_gene: TRBD2
j_gene: TRBJ2-5
CDR3nt: TGTGCCAGCAGCTCGGGACTAGCGGGGGGAGAGACCCAGTACTTC
CDR3aa: CASSSGLAGGETQYF

abundance: -
v_gene: TRBV27
d_gene: -
j_gene: TRBJ2-2
CDR3nt: TGTGCCAGCAGTTTATCAACAGGGTCTGGGGAGCTGTTTTTT
CDR3aa: CASSLSTGSGELFF

abundance: -
v_gene: TRBV11-3
d_gene: TRBD2
j_gene: TRBJ2-1
CDR3nt: TGTGCCAGCAGCCCGCGGACTAGCGGGGGGGGGAACAATGAGCAGTTCTTC
CDR3aa: CASSPRTSGGGNNEQFF

abundance: -
v_gene: TRBV10-2
d_gene: TRBD1
j_gene: TRBJ1-5
CDR3nt: TGCGCCAGCAGCACCGACAGGGTCGGGCAGCCCCAGCATTTT
CDR3aa: CASSTDRVGQPQHF

abundance: -
v_gene: TRBV10-2
d_gene: TRBD1
j_gene: TRBJ1-5
CDR3nt: TGCGCCAGCAGTGAGTGGGAGTTAGGGGGCGATCAGCCCCAGCATTTT
CDR3aa: CASSEWELGGDQPQHF

abundance: few
v_gene: TRBV28
d_gene: -
j_gene: TRBJ1-6
CDR3nt: TGTGCCAGCAGTTTTAGAGCAGGGTACGATTCACCCCTCCACTTT
CDR3aa: CASSFRAGYDSPLHF

abundance: few
v_gene: TRBV29-1
d_gene: TRBD1
j_gene: TRBJ1-1
CDR3nt: TGCAGCGGGACATCGACAGGGGCGATGAACACTGAAGCTTTCTTT
CDR3aa: CSGTSTGAMNTEAFF

abundance: -
v_gene: TRBV7-3
d_gene: TRBD1
j_gene: TRBJ1-1
CDR3nt: TGTGCCAGCAGCCCACAAAAGGGGGCTAATGCTGAAGCTTTCTTT
CDR3aa: CASSPQKGANAEAFF

abundance: once
v_gene: TRBV5-1
d_gene: TRBD1
j_gene: TRBJ1-3
CDR3nt: TGCGCCAGCAGCTTGGCTCCAGGGGGAGGAAACACCATATATTTT
CDR3aa: CASSLAPGGGNTIYF

abundance: once
v_gene: TRBV6-5
d_gene: -
j_gene: TRBJ1-4
CDR3nt: TGTGCCAGCAGCCCAGGGGTTGCAACTAATGAAAAACTGTTTTTT
CDR3aa: CASSPGVATNEKLFF

abundance: few
v_gene: TRBV28
d_gene: TRBD2
j_gene: TRBJ2-5
CDR3nt: TGTGCCAGCAGTGCCCTCCTAGCGGGGAAAGAGACCCAGTACTTC
CDR3aa: CASSALLAGKETQYF

abundance: -
v_gene: TRBV13
d_gene: -
j_gene: TRBJ2-6
CDR3nt: TGTGCCAGCAGCTTAGGATCCCCTCTCAGGTTCCCTGGGGCCAACGTCCTGACTTTC
CDR3aa: CASSLGSPLRFPGANVLTF

abundance: -
v_gene: TRBV6-6
d_gene: -
j_gene: TRBJ1-4
CDR3nt: TGTGCCAGCACAACCGGCGGGGATTCAACTAATGAAAAACTGTTTTTT
CDR3aa: CASTTGGDSTNEKLFF

abundance: -
v_gene: TRBV27
d_gene: TRBD1
j_gene: TRBJ2-1
CDR3nt: TGTGCCAGCACCACAGGGGGCGCAGCTTCGAATGTCAATGAGCAGTTCTTC
CDR3aa: CASTTGGAASNVNEQFF

abundance: -
v_gene: TRBV27
d_gene: TRBD2
j_gene: TRBJ2-2
CDR3nt: TGTGCCAGCAGCTTGCCGGGACTAGCGGGGACCGGGGAGCTGTTTTTT
CDR3aa: CASSLPGLAGTGELFF

abundance: -
v_gene: TRBV4-1
d_gene: -
j_gene: TRBJ1-1
CDR3nt: TGCGCCAGCAGCCAAGTTGCGGGGGGCCGACAGGTGAACACTGAAGCTTTCTTT
CDR3aa: CASSQVAGGRQVNTEAFF

abundance: -
v_gene: TRBV9
d_gene: -
j_gene: TRBJ2-7
CDR3nt: TGTGCCAGCAGCGTAGGGCAGGGGAACGAGCAGTACTTC
CDR3aa: CASSVGQGNEQYF